These T cell receptor beta chains were read from a single sample in a study of blood T cells in healthy people across ages. TCRdb reprocessed the 5' RACE reads with MiXCR, giving one entry per CDR3 protein. The table has 1.4 million or so distinct CDR3 sequences, approximately 39% seen once. The specimen was blood. The receptors originated from a woman aged 18-35 years in good health. CDR3s include the opening cysteine and the closing phenylalanine or tryptophan. Fields, in order: clone size, D gene, V gene, J gene, CDR3 protein, CDR3 DNA. D genes are given only for firm matches. Size values are once, few and many counts, or a class for expanded clones, and some rows have none.

>.|.|TRBV11-2|TRBJ2-1
CASSLDLSGVEQFF
TGTGCCAGCAGCTTAGATCTATCCGGGGTTGAGCAGTTCTTC
>.|.|TRBV12-3/TRBV12-4|TRBJ2-1
CTSSFGGPEQFF
TGTACCAGCAGTTTTGGGGGGCCTGAGCAGTTCTTC
>.|TRBD1|TRBV20-1|TRBJ2-7
CSAGSIGQGYEQYF
TGCAGTGCTGGTAGTATAGGACAGGGCTACGAGCAGTACTTC
>.|.|TRBV5-1|TRBJ1-4
CASSFGQRITNEKLFF
TGTGCCAGCAGCTTCGGACAGAGAATAACTAATGAAAAACTGTTTTTT
>.|TRBD1|TRBV5-1|TRBJ2-1
CASSVDRVAYNEQFF
TGCGCCAGCAGCGTGGACAGGGTGGCCTACAATGAGCAGTTCTTC
>.|TRBD2|TRBV7-9|TRBJ2-1
CASSPRLAGGPENEQFF
TGTGCCAGCAGCCCAAGACTAGCGGGAGGGCCTGAGAATGAGCAGTTCTTC
>.|TRBD2|TRBV20-1|TRBJ2-1
CSAPVGLAGANEQFF
TGCAGTGCCCCGGTAGGACTAGCGGGGGCTAATGAGCAGTTCTTC
>few|TRBD2|TRBV30|TRBJ2-2
CAWRRELGGELFF
TGTGCCTGGAGGCGGGAGTTGGGCGGGGAGCTGTTTTTT
>.|.|TRBV6-1|TRBJ1-3
CASSEAEGPGNTIYF
TGTGCCAGCAGTGAAGCCGAGGGGCCGGGAAACACCATATATTTT
>.|TRBD2|TRBV20-1|TRBJ2-7
CSARDPRTSGSQPYEQYF
TGCAGTGCTAGAGATCCGAGGACTAGCGGGAGTCAGCCCTACGAGCAGTACTTC
>many|.|TRBV7-2|TRBJ2-1
CASSLGQTNEQFF
TGTGCCAGCAGCTTAGGGCAGACCAATGAGCAGTTCTTC
>once|.|TRBV12-3/TRBV12-4|TRBJ2-7
CASSLGRGTRACEQYF
TGTGCCAGCAGCTTAGGCCGGGGGACACGAGCTTGTGAGCAGTACTTC
>.|.|TRBV7-9|TRBJ1-1
CASSPPKVVTEAFF
TGTGCCAGCAGCCCACCGAAGGTGGTGACTGAAGCTTTCTTT
>.|.|TRBV5-1|TRBJ2-7
CASSLDLGQTYEQYF
TGCGCCAGCAGCTTGGATTTGGGTCAGACCTACGAGCAGTACTTC
>.|TRBD2|TRBV4-3|TRBJ2-3
CASSQPGLERHTQYF
TGCGCCAGCAGCCAACCTGGACTAGAGCGGCATACGCAGTATTTT
>.|.|TRBV12-3/TRBV12-4|TRBJ2-2
CASSIDPLFF
TGTGCCAGCAGTATAGATCCACTGTTTTTT
>.|TRBD1|TRBV15|TRBJ1-3
CATSRDQGAGNTIYF
TGTGCCACCAGCAGAGATCAGGGGGCTGGAAACACCATATATTTT
>few|TRBD2|TRBV7-2|TRBJ2-1
CASSEGRGEQFF
TGTGCCAGCAGCGAGGGGAGGGGTGAGCAGTTCTTC
>.|.|TRBV30|TRBJ2-6
CAWERSGANVLNF
TGTGCCTGGGAACGCTCTGGGGCCAACGTCCTGAATTTC
>many|.|TRBV7-2|TRBJ1-2
CASSLDGGYTF
TGTGCCAGCAGCTTAGACGGTGGCTACACCTTC
>.|TRBD2|TRBV7-2|TRBJ2-7
CASSVGTSGGSYEQYF
TGTGCCAGCAGCGTCGGGACTAGCGGGGGGAGTTACGAGCAGTACTTC
>few|.|TRBV29-1|TRBJ2-1
CSVVRGSYNEQFF
TGCAGCGTTGTGAGGGGATCCTACAATGAGCAGTTCTTC
>.|.|TRBV27|TRBJ2-7
CASSLSVSGVHEQYF
TGTGCCAGCAGTTTAAGTGTTTCGGGGGTCCACGAGCAGTACTTC
>.|TRBD1|TRBV29-1|TRBJ1-1
CSSGDRLNTGAFF
TGCAGCTCGGGGGACAGATTGAACACTGGAGCTTTCTTT
>.|TRBD1|TRBV7-2|TRBJ2-7
CASSVDRVMYEQYF
TGTGCCAGCAGCGTAGACAGGGTGATGTACGAGCAGTACTTC
>.|.|TRBV28|TRBJ2-5
CASSSGKLKETQYF
TGTGCCAGCAGTTCGGGGAAGCTGAAAGAGACCCAGTACTTC
>few|.|TRBV20-1|TRBJ1-2
CSAGRSNGYTF
TGCAGTGCTGGTCGTTCGAACGGCTACACCTTC
>few|.|TRBV4-3|TRBJ2-7
CASSQASSAYEQYF
TGCGCCAGCAGCCAGGCGAGTTCCGCCTACGAGCAGTACTTC
>few|.|TRBV20-1|TRBJ2-1
CSAREENLTPNEQFF
TGCAGTGCTAGAGAGGAAAACCTCACGCCCAATGAGCAGTTCTTC
>.|.|TRBV5-1|TRBJ2-3
CASNPTGRSADTQYF
TGCGCCAGCAACCCCACAGGGAGAAGCGCAGATACGCAGTATTTT
>.|.|TRBV28|TRBJ1-6
CASSLANGVSPLHF
TGTGCCAGCAGTTTGGCCAATGGGGTTTCACCCCTCCACTTT
>.|.|TRBV28|TRBJ2-5
CASSLDRFATRYF
TGTGCCAGCAGTTTAGACCGTTTTGCGACCCGGTACTTC
>.|.|TRBV7-9|TRBJ1-3
CASSTLVYSSGNTIYF
TGTGCCAGCAGCACGTTGGTGTACAGCTCTGGAAACACCATATATTTT
>once|TRBD2|TRBV7-7|TRBJ2-5
CASSLAGLAGGGETQYF
TGTGCTAGCAGCTTAGCAGGACTAGCGGGAGGTGGTGAGACCCAGTACTTC
>.|.|TRBV6-1|TRBJ2-1
CASSPFTGKFF
TGTGCCAGCAGCCCTTTTACAGGGAAGTTCTTC
>.|.|TRBV7-2|TRBJ1-5
CASSLMGTGQHQHF
TGTGCCAGCAGCTTAATGGGGACGGGTCAGCACCAGCATTTT
>.|TRBD2|TRBV6-4|TRBJ2-2
CASRAGVPGELFF
TGTGCCAGCAGAGCGGGAGTCCCCGGGGAGCTGTTTTTT
>.|.|TRBV7-2|TRBJ2-5
CASVRGASGETQYF
TGTGCCAGCGTCAGGGGGGCTTCCGGAGAGACCCAGTACTTC
>many|.|TRBV20-1|TRBJ2-1
CSAILAVSYNEQFF
TGCAGTGCTATACTAGCAGTTTCCTACAATGAGCAGTTCTTC
>.|.|TRBV6-1|TRBJ2-2
CASNRGGGAVTGELFF
TGTGCCAGCAACCGAGGAGGGGGCGCGGTCACCGGGGAGCTGTTTTTT
>.|TRBD1|TRBV27|TRBJ2-3
CASSLTRTGNTDTQYF
TGTGCCAGCAGCCTAACCAGGACAGGGAACACAGATACGCAGTATTTT
>.|TRBD1|TRBV7-6|TRBJ1-6
CASSYSGRDRNSPLHF
TGTGCCAGCAGCTATAGTGGCCGGGACAGAAATTCACCCCTCCACTTT
>.|.|TRBV28|TRBJ1-1
CASSPRVRAAEAFF
TGTGCCAGCAGTCCCAGGGTCCGGGCTGCTGAAGCTTTCTTT
>few|.|TRBV9|TRBJ1-1
CASSVRVGTEAFF
TGTGCCAGCAGCGTTAGAGTCGGCACTGAAGCTTTCTTT
>few|.|TRBV6-6|TRBJ2-5
CASRRFQETQYF
TGTGCCAGCAGGCGCTTTCAAGAGACCCAGTACTTC
>once|.|TRBV12-3/TRBV12-4|TRBJ2-6
CASRFDSTGVLTF
TGTGCCAGCAGGTTTGACAGCACGGGCGTCCTGACTTTC
>.|TRBD2|TRBV25-1|TRBJ2-1
CASSVQSGSSSYNEQFF
TGTGCCAGCAGTGTTCAAAGCGGGAGTAGCTCCTACAATGAGCAGTTCTTC
>.|.|TRBV7-9|TRBJ2-3
CASSGSIWTTDADTQYF
TGTGCCAGCAGCGGTAGTATTTGGACCACAGACGCAGATACGCAGTATTTT
>.|.|TRBV7-9|TRBJ2-1
CASSLGEAYNEQFF
TGCGCCAGCAGCTTGGGGGAGGCGTACAATGAGCAGTTCTTC
>few|TRBD1|TRBV12-5|TRBJ2-1
CASGSGQGANEQFF
TGTGCTAGTGGTTCGGGACAGGGGGCTAATGAGCAGTTCTTC
>.|.|TRBV28|TRBJ1-1
CTSSLQGRMNTEAFF
TGTACCAGCAGTTTACAGGGCAGAATGAACACTGAAGCTTTCTTT
>few|.|TRBV2|TRBJ1-2
CASSVQIGTNYGYTF
TGTGCCAGCAGTGTCCAGATCGGCACTAACTATGGCTACACCTTC
>few|.|TRBV24-1|TRBJ2-2
CATSARTGELFF
TGTGCCACCAGTGCCCGCACCGGGGAGCTGTTTTTT